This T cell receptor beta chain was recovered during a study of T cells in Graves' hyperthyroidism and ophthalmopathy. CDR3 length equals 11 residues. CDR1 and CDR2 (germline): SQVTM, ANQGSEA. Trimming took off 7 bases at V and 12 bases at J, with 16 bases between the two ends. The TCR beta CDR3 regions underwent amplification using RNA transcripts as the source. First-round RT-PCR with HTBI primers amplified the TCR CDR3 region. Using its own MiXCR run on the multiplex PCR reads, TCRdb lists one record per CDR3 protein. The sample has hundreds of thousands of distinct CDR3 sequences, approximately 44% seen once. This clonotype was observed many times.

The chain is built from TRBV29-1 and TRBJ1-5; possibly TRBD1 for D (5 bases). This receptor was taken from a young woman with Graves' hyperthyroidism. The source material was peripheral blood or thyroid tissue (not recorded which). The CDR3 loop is CSASDWRGQHF. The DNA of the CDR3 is TGCAGCGCCTCAGATTGGAGGGGCCAGCATTTT. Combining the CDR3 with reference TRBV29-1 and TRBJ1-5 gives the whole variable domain SAVISQKPSRDICQRGTSLTIQCQVDSQVTMMFWYRQQPGQSLTLIATANQGSEATYESGFVIDKFPISRPNLTFSTLTVSNMSPEDSSIYLCSASDWRGQHFGDGTRLSIL.